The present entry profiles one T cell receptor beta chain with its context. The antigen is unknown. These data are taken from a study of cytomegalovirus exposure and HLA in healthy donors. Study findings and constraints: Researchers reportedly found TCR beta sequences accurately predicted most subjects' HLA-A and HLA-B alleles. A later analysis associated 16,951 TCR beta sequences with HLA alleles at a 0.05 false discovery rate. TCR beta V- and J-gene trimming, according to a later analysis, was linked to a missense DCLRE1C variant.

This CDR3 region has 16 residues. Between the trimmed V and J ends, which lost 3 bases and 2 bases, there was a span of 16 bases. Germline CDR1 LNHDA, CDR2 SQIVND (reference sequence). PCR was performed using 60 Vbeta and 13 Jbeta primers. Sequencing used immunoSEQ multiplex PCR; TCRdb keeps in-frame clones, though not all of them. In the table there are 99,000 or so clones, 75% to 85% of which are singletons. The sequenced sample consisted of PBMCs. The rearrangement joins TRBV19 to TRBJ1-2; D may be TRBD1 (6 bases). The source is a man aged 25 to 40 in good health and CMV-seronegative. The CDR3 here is CASSIGTPWENYGYTF. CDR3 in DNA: TGTGCCAGTAGTATCGGGACACCTTGGGAGAACTATGGCTACACCTTC.